This T cell receptor (beta chain) was sequenced for a study of blood T cell repertoires in COVID-19. Study information: PBMCs, B-cell-depleted T cells, or T cells were the source of the cDNA or gDNA that made up the material.

Authors' methods: Amplifying reference gene primers gave estimates of nucleated cell counts. Repertoires were generated with immunoSEQ multiplex PCR, while TCRdb's copy carries only in-frame clones and drops some. The V and J calls and clone size come from that table; D and trimming were worked out from the DNA. The data show 400,000 or so clones, 80% to 95% seen once. Participants were placed into cohorts based on the clinical history they reported. Symptom resolution, clearance, or two negative PCRs marked donors in Cohort 3 as recovered. The origin of this receptor is a man between 18 and 35 years old who had recovered from COVID-19. Sequencing was carried out using PBMCs or T cells enriched from blood (not recorded which).

In nucleotides, the CDR3 is TGTGCCAGCAGAGGGGTAAATTACAATGAGCAGTTCTTC. It yields the protein CASRGVNYNEQFF. The J gene is TRBJ2-1, the V gene TRBV28; tentatively, D is TRBD1 (5 bases). From germline, CDR1 is MDHEN and CDR2 SYDVKM. CDR3 length: 13 residues. Deletions cut 6 bases from V and 4 bases from J, with 10 bases between.